The rows below give T cell receptor beta chains drawn from one sample of a study of CD8+ T cells in alopecia areata. Method: immunoSEQ multiplex PCR; TCRdb's copy keeps in-frame clones and lacks some. In the table there are fewer than 350,000 clones, about three fifths of which are singletons. Sample: CD4+ T cells sorted from blood, taken at week 24, from a patient treated with tofacitinib. Receptors were obtained from a human donor with alopecia areata. Each CDR3 is given with its conserved first and last residue. The order of the fields is J gene, clone size, D gene, V gene, CDR3 DNA, CDR3 protein. A D gene is named only where the DNA matches it firmly. A clone size is listed for some rows: how often the clone was seen (once, few, many), or a class if it is expanded.

j_call: TRBJ2-1; clone_size: -; d_call: TRBD2; v_call: TRBV27; cdr3_nt: TGTGCCAGCAGTCCCGATCGCCCTACTAGCGGGGCCCACAATGAGCAGTTCTTC; cdr3_aa: CASSPDRPTSGAHNEQFF
j_call: TRBJ1-1; clone_size: -; d_call: -; v_call: TRBV23-1; cdr3_nt: TGCGCCAGCAGTCAATCTCGGGCATCCGGGTTGAACACTGAAGCTTTCTTT; cdr3_aa: CASSQSRASGLNTEAFF
j_call: TRBJ1-2; clone_size: few; d_call: TRBD1; v_call: TRBV7-2; cdr3_nt: TGTGCCAGCAGCTCGGTCTTTACGATAACAGGGGGTAATGGCTACACCTTC; cdr3_aa: CASSSVFTITGGNGYTF
j_call: TRBJ2-5; clone_size: -; d_call: -; v_call: TRBV10-3; cdr3_nt: TGTGCCATCACCCTGGACCCCCAAGAGACCCAGTACTTC; cdr3_aa: CAITLDPQETQYF
j_call: TRBJ2-7; clone_size: few; d_call: -; v_call: TRBV11-2; cdr3_nt: TGTGCCAGCAGCTCGGACCCCGGGTTCCGCGAGCAGTACTTC; cdr3_aa: CASSSDPGFREQYF
j_call: TRBJ1-2; clone_size: -; d_call: -; v_call: TRBV2; cdr3_nt: TGTGCCAGCAGTGATGACAGGCATCCGGGCTACACCTTC; cdr3_aa: CASSDDRHPGYTF
j_call: TRBJ2-4; clone_size: -; d_call: -; v_call: TRBV28; cdr3_nt: TGTGCCAGCAGGACCGGTGGGGGAAACATTCAGTACTTC; cdr3_aa: CASRTGGGNIQYF
j_call: TRBJ1-1; clone_size: -; d_call: -; v_call: TRBV4-2; cdr3_nt: TGTGCCAGCAGCCAAGTACAGGGTCAACGCACTGAAGCTTTCTTT; cdr3_aa: CASSQVQGQRTEAFF
j_call: TRBJ2-1; clone_size: many; d_call: -; v_call: TRBV15; cdr3_nt: TGTGCCCCCCGGGAGAGGGGAACCTACAATGAGCAGTTCTTC; cdr3_aa: CAPRERGTYNEQFF
j_call: TRBJ1-2; clone_size: -; d_call: TRBD1; v_call: TRBV7-9; cdr3_nt: TGTGCCAGCAGCTTAGCATACAGGGGGAACTATGGCTACACCTTC; cdr3_aa: CASSLAYRGNYGYTF
j_call: TRBJ2-3; clone_size: few; d_call: -; v_call: TRBV6-5; cdr3_nt: TGTGCCAGCAGTGACCCCCGAGGGACAGATACGCAGTATTTT; cdr3_aa: CASSDPRGTDTQYF
j_call: TRBJ1-1; clone_size: -; d_call: TRBD1; v_call: TRBV7-9; cdr3_nt: TGTGCCAGCAGCCAAGGACAGGGGGGACGTACGAACACTGAAGCTTTCTTT; cdr3_aa: CASSQGQGGRTNTEAFF
j_call: TRBJ2-7; clone_size: -; d_call: -; v_call: TRBV29-1; cdr3_nt: TGCAGCGTGACTGTTTCCTACGAGCAGTACTTC; cdr3_aa: CSVTVSYEQYF
j_call: TRBJ1-6; clone_size: -; d_call: -; v_call: TRBV5-1; cdr3_nt: TGCGCCAGCAGCTTTAGGGGTGACGGACGGACTAGCTCCTATAATTCACCCCTCCACTTT; cdr3_aa: CASSFRGDGRTSSYNSPLHF
j_call: TRBJ1-2; clone_size: once; d_call: -; v_call: TRBV29-1; cdr3_nt: TGCAGCGTAGGGGCACGGGGTAACTATGGCTACACCTTC; cdr3_aa: CSVGARGNYGYTF
j_call: TRBJ2-7; clone_size: few; d_call: -; v_call: TRBV28; cdr3_nt: TGTGCCAGCAGGTCGGGCAGTCTCGAGCAGTACTTC; cdr3_aa: CASRSGSLEQYF
j_call: TRBJ2-7; clone_size: once; d_call: -; v_call: TRBV7-9; cdr3_nt: TGTGCCAGCAGCTTAGCGGGGGGCAGCGAGCAGTACTTC; cdr3_aa: CASSLAGGSEQYF
j_call: TRBJ2-1; clone_size: few; d_call: TRBD1; v_call: TRBV29-1; cdr3_nt: TGCAGCGCTAGACAGGGTCCCAATGAGCAGTTCTTC; cdr3_aa: CSARQGPNEQFF
j_call: TRBJ1-5; clone_size: few; d_call: -; v_call: TRBV19; cdr3_nt: TGTGCCAGTAAAGAGGGGGATCAGCCCCAGCATTTT; cdr3_aa: CASKEGDQPQHF
j_call: TRBJ2-7; clone_size: few; d_call: TRBD2; v_call: TRBV30; cdr3_nt: TGTGCCTGGACCCCGACTAGCGGCTACAAGAGCTCCTACGAGCAGTACTTC; cdr3_aa: CAWTPTSGYKSSYEQYF
j_call: TRBJ1-2; clone_size: -; d_call: -; v_call: TRBV30; cdr3_nt: TGTGCCTGGAGTGGCGACATGGGGCCAGTCTATGGCTACACCTTC; cdr3_aa: CAWSGDMGPVYGYTF
j_call: TRBJ1-2; clone_size: -; d_call: -; v_call: TRBV29-1; cdr3_nt: TGCAGCGTCCAAGAACCGGGCCTCAACTATGGCTACACCTTC; cdr3_aa: CSVQEPGLNYGYTF
j_call: TRBJ1-2; clone_size: -; d_call: -; v_call: TRBV14; cdr3_nt: TGTGCCAGCAGCCCCTACTCGAGTTTTTATGGCTACACCTTC; cdr3_aa: CASSPYSSFYGYTF
j_call: TRBJ2-3; clone_size: few; d_call: TRBD2; v_call: TRBV5-1; cdr3_nt: TGCGCCAGCAGCTTGGTTGGGACTAGCTCTAATACAGATACGCAGTATTTT; cdr3_aa: CASSLVGTSSNTDTQYF
j_call: TRBJ1-1; clone_size: -; d_call: TRBD1; v_call: TRBV6-6; cdr3_nt: TGTGCCAGCAGCGGGACAGGCACTGAAGCTTTCTTT; cdr3_aa: CASSGTGTEAFF
j_call: TRBJ2-2; clone_size: -; d_call: -; v_call: TRBV30; cdr3_nt: TGTGCCTGGAGTCTTTTACAGGGTAACACCGGGGAGCTGTTCTTT; cdr3_aa: CAWSLLQGNTGELFF
j_call: TRBJ1-1; clone_size: -; d_call: -; v_call: TRBV7-3; cdr3_nt: TGTGCCAGCAGCGCCCAGATCGGGGGCACTGAAGCTTTCTTT; cdr3_aa: CASSAQIGGTEAFF
j_call: TRBJ1-5; clone_size: -; d_call: -; v_call: TRBV5-6; cdr3_nt: TGTGCCAGCAGCTCCAGTAGAAGCAATCAGCCCCAGCATTTT; cdr3_aa: CASSSSRSNQPQHF
j_call: TRBJ2-1; clone_size: -; d_call: -; v_call: TRBV5-6; cdr3_nt: TGTGCCAGCAGCTCAATAGCCAGCTCCTACAATGAGCAGTTCTTC; cdr3_aa: CASSSIASSYNEQFF
j_call: TRBJ2-2; clone_size: -; d_call: -; v_call: TRBV9; cdr3_nt: TGTGCCAGCAGCGGGAGGAAACACACCGGGGAGCTGTTTTTT; cdr3_aa: CASSGRKHTGELFF
j_call: TRBJ2-3; clone_size: few; d_call: -; v_call: TRBV5-1; cdr3_nt: TGCGCCAGCAGCGGCAGTAGCACAGATACGCAGTATTTT; cdr3_aa: CASSGSSTDTQYF
j_call: TRBJ2-5; clone_size: once; d_call: -; v_call: TRBV15; cdr3_nt: TGTGCCACCAGCAGGTTCAGTGAAGAGACCCAGTACTTC; cdr3_aa: CATSRFSEETQYF
j_call: TRBJ2-1; clone_size: -; d_call: -; v_call: TRBV6-4; cdr3_nt: TGTGCCAGCAGTGCGCCTGTGGGTGAGCAGTTCTTC; cdr3_aa: CASSAPVGEQFF
j_call: TRBJ2-2; clone_size: -; d_call: TRBD1; v_call: TRBV5-1; cdr3_nt: TGCGCCAGCAGTCGGGGCACAGGGGACACCGGGGAGCTGTTTTTT; cdr3_aa: CASSRGTGDTGELFF
j_call: TRBJ1-2; clone_size: -; d_call: -; v_call: TRBV29-1; cdr3_nt: TGCAGCGTAGCTTCTGGTTTCACTAACTATGGCTACACCTTC; cdr3_aa: CSVASGFTNYGYTF
j_call: TRBJ2-5; clone_size: -; d_call: -; v_call: TRBV11-3; cdr3_nt: TGTGCCAGCAGCCCAGGCCGCGGGGGCCTGCAAGAGACCCAGTACTTC; cdr3_aa: CASSPGRGGLQETQYF
j_call: TRBJ2-2; clone_size: -; d_call: -; v_call: TRBV9; cdr3_nt: TGTGCCAGCAGCGTAGGTTCCCAGAACACCGGGGAGCTGTTTTTT; cdr3_aa: CASSVGSQNTGELFF
j_call: TRBJ1-1; clone_size: few; d_call: -; v_call: TRBV10-3; cdr3_nt: TGTGCCATCGCCTCGAACACTGAAGCTTTCTTT; cdr3_aa: CAIASNTEAFF
j_call: TRBJ2-3; clone_size: -; d_call: -; v_call: TRBV29-1; cdr3_nt: TGCAGCGTTGATCCCTCGAGGGGAGATACGCAGTATTTT; cdr3_aa: CSVDPSRGDTQYF
j_call: TRBJ1-2; clone_size: -; d_call: -; v_call: TRBV29-1; cdr3_nt: TGCAGCATCCCTGGACCCGCTAACTATGGCTACACCTTC; cdr3_aa: CSIPGPANYGYTF
j_call: TRBJ2-2; clone_size: -; d_call: TRBD1; v_call: TRBV25-1; cdr3_nt: TGTGCCAGCAGTGACTTTGGGACAGGAAACACCGGGGAGCTGTTTTTT; cdr3_aa: CASSDFGTGNTGELFF
j_call: TRBJ1-2; clone_size: few; d_call: -; v_call: TRBV30; cdr3_nt: TGTGCCTGGACCCCCTGGGAGACCTATGGCTACACCTTC; cdr3_aa: CAWTPWETYGYTF
j_call: TRBJ2-1; clone_size: -; d_call: -; v_call: TRBV7-2; cdr3_nt: TGTGCCAGCAGCTTCTTGGGGGTGAATGAGCAGTTCTTC; cdr3_aa: CASSFLGVNEQFF